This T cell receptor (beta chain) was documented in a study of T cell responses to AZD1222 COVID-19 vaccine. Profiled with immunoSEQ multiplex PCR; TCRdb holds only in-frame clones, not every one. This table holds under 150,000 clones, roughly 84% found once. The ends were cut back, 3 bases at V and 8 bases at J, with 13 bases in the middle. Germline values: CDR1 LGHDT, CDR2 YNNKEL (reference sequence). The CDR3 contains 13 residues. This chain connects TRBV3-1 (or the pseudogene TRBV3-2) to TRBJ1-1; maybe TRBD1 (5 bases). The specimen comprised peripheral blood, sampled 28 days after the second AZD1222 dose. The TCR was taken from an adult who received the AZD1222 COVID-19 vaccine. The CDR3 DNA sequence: TGTGCCAGCAGCCACCGGGACCTCGAGGAAGCTTTCTTT. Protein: CASSHRDLEEAFF.